These T cell receptor beta chains were read from a single sample in a study of blood T cells in healthy people across ages. Via MiXCR, TCRdb re-called the 5' RACE reads, giving one row per CDR3 protein. Of 1.5 million to 2 million distinct CDR3 sequences listed, around 42% were seen once; the top ten hold 23%. The sample taken for sequencing was blood. These receptors came from a human donor in good health. The CDR3 runs from the conserved cysteine through the conserved F or W. Fields, in order: J gene, V gene, D gene, clone size, CDR3 length, CDR3 protein, CDR3 DNA. A D gene is named only where the DNA matches it firmly. Not every row has a clone size; where given, it reads once, few, many or a size class.

TRBJ2-2 TRBV6-6 . . 14 CASSFREVAGELFF TGTGCCAGCAGTTTCCGGGAAGTGGCCGGGGAGCTGTTTTTT
TRBJ2-2 TRBV20-1 TRBD1 few 16 CSASNWTGVKHGELFF TGCAGTGCTAGTAACTGGACAGGGGTCAAGCACGGGGAGCTGTTTTTT
TRBJ2-1 TRBV6-5 . few 18 CASSYSKVDRRPYNEQFF TGTGCCAGCAGTTACTCGAAGGTGGATAGGAGGCCCTACAATGAGCAGTTCTTC
TRBJ2-1 TRBV4-1 . . 14 CASSLTDNQETQFF TGCGCCAGCAGCCTAACAGACAACCAAGAGACCCAGTTCTTC
TRBJ1-2 TRBV7-9 TRBD1 few 16 CASSLDDRDRNYGYTF TGTGCCAGCAGCCTAGACGACCGGGACAGGAACTATGGCTACACCTTC
TRBJ2-5 TRBV4-3 . . 17 CASSQEIGAGAGGTQYF TGCGCCAGCAGCCAAGAGATCGGGGCGGGGGCAGGGGGGACCCAGTACTTC
TRBJ1-2 TRBV24-1 TRBD1 . 12 CATSEGGAGYTF TGTGCCACCAGTGAAGGGGGCGCCGGCTACACCTTC
TRBJ2-1 TRBV4-1 . . 18 CASSDRQGTLTRYNEQFF TGCGCCAGCAGCGATAGACAAGGGACCTTAACGAGATACAATGAGCAGTTCTTC
TRBJ2-5 TRBV13 TRBD1 few 16 CASSSYGTDYQETQYF TGTGCCAGCAGCTCGTACGGGACAGACTACCAAGAGACCCAGTACTTC
TRBJ1-2 TRBV11-3 TRBD1 few 19 CASSFPMGGTGARNYGYTF TGTGCCAGCAGCTTCCCGATGGGGGGAACAGGGGCAAGAAACTATGGCTACACCTTC
TRBJ2-1 TRBV27 . . 13 CASSLAGGFEQFF TGTGCCAGCAGTTTAGCTGGTGGTTTTGAGCAGTTCTTC
TRBJ2-4 TRBV10-3 TRBD2 few 15 CAISEPGTSSVIQYF TGTGCCATCAGTGAGCCCGGGACTAGTAGTGTAATTCAGTACTTC
TRBJ2-1 TRBV7-9 TRBD1 . 16 CASSPRGQGFYNEQFF TGTGCCAGCAGCCCAAGGGGACAGGGTTTCTACAATGAGCAGTTCTTC
TRBJ1-5 TRBV7-2 . few 14 CASSFSASNQPQHF TGTGCCAGCAGCTTTTCAGCTAGCAATCAGCCTCAGCATTTT
TRBJ1-2 TRBV20-1 . . 12 CRARGGDWGYTF TGCAGGGCTAGGGGGGGAGACTGGGGCTACACCTTC
TRBJ2-2 TRBV5-1 . . 15 CASSFYGQTTGELFF TGCGCCAGCAGCTTTTACGGACAGACCACCGGGGAGCTGTTTTTT
TRBJ1-2 TRBV27 TRBD1 few 15 CASSPPGQGVYGYTF TGTGCCAGCAGTCCACCGGGACAGGGCGTCTATGGCTACACCTTC
TRBJ2-5 TRBV27 TRBD1 . 16 CASSPWTGTEQETQYF TGTGCCAGCAGTCCCTGGACAGGGACGGAGCAAGAGACCCAGTACTTC
TRBJ2-1 TRBV20-1 . . 16 CSARDSGSGPLNEQFF TGCAGTGCTAGAGATTCGGGGAGCGGGCCATTGAATGAGCAGTTCTTC
TRBJ2-7 TRBV10-2 . . 17 CASSDQRTAEPSYEQYF TGCGCCAGCAGTGACCAAAGGACGGCCGAACCCTCCTACGAGCAGTACTTC
TRBJ2-7 TRBV7-2 TRBD2 . 14 CASVPAGGPYEQYF TGTGCCAGCGTCCCAGCGGGGGGGCCCTACGAGCAGTACTTC
TRBJ1-4 TRBV6-1 . . 16 CASSSQGRMSGEKLFF TGTGCCAGCAGTTCCCAGGGAAGGATGAGCGGTGAAAAACTGTTTTTT
TRBJ1-2 TRBV5-1 . few 13 CASSFVENYGYTF TGCGCCAGCAGCTTTGTTGAGAACTATGGCTACACCTTC
TRBJ2-1 TRBV10-3 . . 15 CAISVDFFSYNEQFF TGTGCCATCAGTGTGGACTTCTTCTCCTACAATGAGCAGTTCTTC
TRBJ1-5 TRBV7-2 . once 13 CASSLGIWQPQHF TGTGCCAGCAGCTTAGGGATATGGCAGCCCCAGCATTTT
TRBJ2-7 TRBV27 . few 15 CASSSARKSSYEQYF TGTGCCAGCAGTTCTGCCAGGAAAAGCTCCTACGAGCAGTACTTC
TRBJ1-5 TRBV7-2 . . 15 CASSLVGLRNQPQHF TGTGCCAGCAGCTTAGTGGGTTTGAGGAATCAGCCCCAGCATTTT